The 10 T cell receptor beta chains below come from one sample, sequenced in a study of CD8 T cells in Susac syndrome. RNA, at about 0.5 to 1 ug, was reverse transcribed with random hexamers. TCRdb called the immunoSEQ multiplex PCR reads again in MiXCR, with one record for every CDR3 protein. The table lists 200,000 or so distinct CDR3 sequences, approximately 95% of them singletons. Source material: CD8+ T cells from PBMCs. Every receptor here comes from a human donor with Susac syndrome.

This chain connects TRBV7-9 to TRBJ2-7; D ambiguous. Germline assignment: CDR1 SEHNR and CDR2 FQNEAQ (reference sequence). V was trimmed by 4 bases and J by 0 bases, leaving 16 bases between them. The CDR3 loop spans 16 amino acids. CDR3 region: CASSSDYGQHSYEQYF. The CDR3, as DNA: TGTGCCAGCAGCTCGGATTATGGTCAGCACTCCTACGAGCAGTACTTC.

The chain recombines TRBV12-3 or TRBV12-4 with TRBJ2-3; the D gene is possibly TRBD1 (6 bases). There are 13 residues in the CDR3. Trimming removed 4 bases at V and 7 bases at J, with 12 bases between. The CDR3 loop reads CASSSAGAYTQYF. In DNA form, the CDR3 reads TGTGCCAGCAGTTCCGCAGGGGCCTATACGCAGTATTTT.

The chain recombines TRBV9 with TRBJ2-1; the D gene is possibly TRBD2 (6 bases). Germline assignment: CDR1 SGDLS and CDR2 YYNGEE. V was trimmed by 0 bases and J by 7 bases, leaving 11 bases between them. This CDR3 is 14 amino acids long. CDR3 protein: CASSVGVAVNEQFF. The CDR3 DNA follows: TGTGCCAGCAGCGTAGGGGTAGCGGTTAATGAGCAGTTCTTC.

The chain is built from TRBV19 and TRBJ1-2; D remains unclear. V lost 0 bases and J lost 3, with 8 bases in between. The CDR3 sequence is 14 residues long. CDR1 and CDR2 from the germline V gene are LNHDA and SQIVND (reference sequence). The CDR3 DNA reads TGTGCCAGTAGTATAGATGACGGATACTATGGCTACACCTTC. Protein: CASSIDDGYYGYTF.

The chain joins TRBV9 to TRBJ2-7; D may be TRBD2 (6 bases). Trimming left V 1 base short and J 0 bases short, with 14 bases between. The germline gives CDR1 SGDLS, CDR2 YYNGEE. The CDR3 runs 16 residues. CDR3 sequence (DNA): TGTGCCAGCAGCGTATCCCGGGACTCGAGCTCCTACGAGCAGTACTTC. It specifies CASSVSRDSSSYEQYF.

This chain joins TRBV12-3 or TRBV12-4 and TRBJ2-7; D is perhaps TRBD1 or TRBD2 (5 bases each). This CDR3 has 15 residues. V lost 0 bases to trimming and J lost 6 bases, with 15 bases between them. CDR3 coding DNA: TGTGCCAGCAGTTTAGCGCGTGGGGGATCCCTCGAGCAGTACTTC. It codes for CASSLARGGSLEQYF.

The chain joins TRBV29-1 to TRBJ1-2; D gene ambiguous. The CDR3 length is 15 residues. Trimming took off 2 bases at V and 4 bases at J, with 17 bases between the two ends. Germline V gives CDR1 SQVTM, CDR2 ANQGSEA. The CDR3 loop reads CSVEPATGGPYGYTF. The DNA for the CDR3 is TGCAGCGTTGAACCCGCAACGGGAGGGCCCTATGGCTACACCTTC.

The chain carries TRBV7-3 and TRBJ2-3, with TRBD2 as a possible D gene (6 bases). Germline CDR1 SGHTA, CDR2 FQGTGA. The CDR3 contains 16 residues. V was trimmed by 4 bases and J by 1 base, leaving 15 bases between them. Here the CDR3 DNA reads TGTGCCAGCAGCTCGGGACTCCTAAGGGGCACAGATACGCAGTATTTT. Protein product: CASSSGLLRGTDTQYF.

The rearrangement uses TRBV9 and TRBJ2-6, with D possibly being TRBD1 (5 bases). In germline, CDR1 is SGDLS, CDR2 YYNGEE. The germline V and J ends were trimmed by 4 bases and 2 bases, with 10 bases remaining between them. This CDR3 is built from 15 residues. DNA of the CDR3: TGTGCCAGCAGCTCACTCAGGGCTGGGGCCAACGTCCTGACTTTC. This translates into CASSSLRAGANVLTF.

This clonotype is a singleton in its sample. The chain links TRBV29-1 to TRBJ2-5; D is unresolved. The CDR3 has 12 amino acids. V was shortened by 1 base and J by 2 bases, with 5 bases between the two germline ends. Germline V gives CDR1 SQVTM, CDR2 ANQGSEA. The CDR3 coding sequence is TGCAGCGTTGAAGGGATACAAGAGACCCAGTACTTC. It specifies CSVEGIQETQYF.